The 8 T cell receptor beta chains given below trace back to one sample, sequenced in a study of CD8 T cells in Susac syndrome. Staining of CD27 and CD45RA defined memory subsets for TEMRA sorting. Random hexamers were used to reverse transcribe roughly 0.5 to 1 ug of RNA. TCRdb redid the calling of the immunoSEQ multiplex PCR reads with MiXCR, one entry per CDR3 protein. The sample has under 2,500 distinct CDR3 sequences, around 70% seen once; the top ten hold roughly 11%. The sample consisted of CD8+ TEMRA cells from PBMCs. Subset indicated: FACS-sorted terminally differentiated effector memory CD8+ T cells re-expressing CD45RA (CD8+ TEMRA). These TCRs come from a human donor with Susac syndrome.

The rearrangement links TRBV6-1 to TRBJ1-1; D possibly corresponds to TRBD1 (5 bases). This CDR3 region has 17 residues. Trimming stripped 3 bases from V and 4 bases from J, with 21 bases between. Germline V gives CDR1 MNHNS, CDR2 SASEGT. The DNA of the CDR3 is TGTGCCAGCAGTGATCCTGCAGGGAATCCCTGGTTCACTGAAGCTTTCTTT. It translates to CASSDPAGNPWFTEAFF.

This clonotype is judged large. V is TRBV27 and J is TRBJ2-2; 9 bases match TRBD1. V dropped 3 bases and J dropped 2; count of bases not matched to a gene: 7. Germline V CDR1 and CDR2: MNHEY, SMNVEV (reference sequence). The CDR3 length is 17 residues. This CDR3 reads CASSFQGQGINTGELFF. DNA for the CDR3: TGTGCCAGCAGTTTCCAAGGACAGGGGATCAACACCGGGGAGCTGTTTTTT.

This chain uses TRBV7-3 with TRBJ1-1; 11 bases are shared with TRBD1. V shed 6 bases and J 1 base; nucleotides not matched to a gene: 7. The CDR3 length is 16 residues. The germline V gene encodes CDR1 SGHTA and CDR2 FQGTGA. The CDR3 DNA reads as TGTGCCAGCAGTCGCCCGGGACAGGGGGAGAACACTGAAGCTTTCTTT. Protein: CASSRPGQGENTEAFF.

The chain uses TRBV12-3 or TRBV12-4 and TRBJ2-7, with no clear D. CDR3 length: 15 residues. V lost 4 bases and J lost 3, with 16 bases in between. CDR3 region: CASSSYLVSDYEQYF. In nucleotides, the CDR3 is TGTGCCAGCAGTTCGTATTTGGTGTCAGACTACGAGCAGTACTTC.

In this sample, this clonotype turned up a few times. An end of the junction does not agree with germline; a read error may underlie this. The chain joins TRBV6-1 to TRBJ1-4; D call uncertain. CDR3 length: 14 amino acids. In germline, CDR1 is MNHNS, CDR2 SASEGT. The CDR3 sequence: CASREDATNEKLFF. As DNA, the CDR3 is TGTGCCAGCAGAGAAGACGCAACTAATGAAAAACTGTTTTTT.

This sequence joins TRBV4-1 and TRBJ1-4, with unresolved D. V was clipped by 0 bases and J by 3 bases, with 8 bases between them. The V gene's germline CDR1 is MGHRA and CDR2 YSYEKL. The CDR3 has 15 residues. The CDR3 nucleotides read TGCGCCAGCAGCCAAGATTACAGTTCTAATGAAAAACTGTTTTTT. Protein product: CASSQDYSSNEKLFF.

This chain links TRBV15 with TRBJ2-5, with D possibly matching TRBD1 (5 bases). Trimming removed 6 bases from V and 5 bases from J, with 16 bases in between. Germline V lookup: CDR1 LNHNV, CDR2 YYDKDF (reference sequence). The CDR3 contains 14 residues. The CDR3 nucleotides read TGTGCCACCAGGAAGCACACAGGTAGGGAGACCCAGTACTTC. It is translated as CATRKHTGRETQYF.

This chain connects TRBV5-1 to TRBJ1-1; the D is unclear. CDR3 length: 13 amino acids. CDR1 and CDR2 from the germline V gene are SGHRS and YFSETQ. With 0 bases removed from V and 0 bases from J, the gap between germline ends came to 3 bases. This chain's CDR3 is CASSLVMNTEAFF. CDR3 nucleotide sequence: TGCGCCAGCAGCTTGGTAATGAACACTGAAGCTTTCTTT.